This T cell receptor (beta chain) was retrieved from a study of human T cells and chemical hapten exposure. Study-level information: Read at 6 days, the patch tests placed 0.01% DPC on the upper back. Study outcomes and limitations: After DPC sensitization, TCRs above 1 in 1000 frequency showed no change. The immune response of these alopecia patients might not match healthy individuals'.

The study used a library that attached unique molecular identifiers to individual cDNA molecules. TCRdb reprocessed the RACE reads via MiXCR and lists one record per CDR3 protein. This table has about 50,000 distinct CDR3 sequences, about 10% appearing once. As to this clonotype: The antigen is not known.

This CDR3 is 15 amino acids long. V lost 3 bases and J lost 3, with 17 bases in between. Per the germline V gene, CDR1 is SQVTM and CDR2 is ANQGSEA. Time point denoted: patch test 2, 6 weeks after DPC sensitization. Treatment: therapeutic diphenylcyclopropenone sensitization with weekly scalp DPC. The chain employs TRBV29-1 and TRBJ1-2; possibly TRBD1 for D (6 bases). The sequence came from a woman aged 45-59 years with alopecia areata. Some clones in this sample may be carry-over from other donors' samples. The sequences come from whole blood, collected in connection with sensitization to the hapten diphenylcyclopropenone (DPC). The DNA for the CDR3 is TGCAGCGTTGATCCCGGGGGGCGCTTTTACTATGGCTACACCTTC. Its translation is CSVDPGGRFYYGYTF.